Listed here are 17 T cell receptor beta chains from one sample, sequenced in a study of cytomegalovirus exposure and HLA in healthy donors. Primers included in the PCR were 60 Vbeta and 13 Jbeta primers. TCRdb's table, derived via immunoSEQ multiplex PCR, lists solely in-frame clones and lacks some. The table lists around 200,000 clones, around 80% of them singletons, with roughly 4.5% in the top ten. Source material: PBMCs. The receptors derive from a young woman in good health and CMV-seropositive.

V usage is TRBV29-1 and J usage is TRBJ1-2; D perhaps matches TRBD1 (5 bases). The CDR3 extends over 14 amino acids. The V end was cut by 0 bases, the J end by 2 bases, with 10 bases between. CDR1 is SQVTM and CDR2 is ANQGSEA in the germline V gene. CDR3 nucleotide sequence: TGCAGCGTTGAAGAGGGGGGAAGGAACTATGGCTACACCTTC. It yields the protein CSVEEGGRNYGYTF. Using reference TRBV29-1 and TRBJ1-2 for the parts outside the CDR3, the full variable domain is SAVISQKPSRDICQRGTSLTIQCQVDSQVTMMFWYRQQPGQSLTLIATANQGSEATYESGFVIDKFPISRPNLTFSTLTVSNMSPEDSSIYLCSVEEGGRNYGYTFGSGTRLTVV.

The CDR3: CAISRQGGTGELFF. The CDR3 bases are TGTGCCATCAGCAGACAGGGAGGAACCGGGGAGCTGTTTTTT. The genes are TRBV10-3 and TRBJ2-2, with D possibly matching TRBD1 (7 bases). This CDR3 has 14 amino acids. From germline, CDR1 is ENHRY and CDR2 SYGVKD. Deletions cut 6 bases from V and 5 bases from J, with 13 bases between.

The CDR3 spells CASSLGYGTSAYNEQFF. The CDR3 nucleotides are TGTGCCAGCAGCTTAGGATATGGGACTAGCGCCTACAATGAGCAGTTCTTC. The rearrangement links TRBV13 to TRBJ2-1, with 10 bases lining up with TRBD2. CDR1 is PRHDT, CDR2 FYEKMQ, per germline (reference sequence). The CDR3 runs 17 residues. V shed 0 bases and J 2 bases; nucleotides not matched to a gene: 4.

For the CDR3, the DNA is TGTGCCAGCAGCTCTTCTGCTGGGGACAGCCAGAGTGGCTACACCTTC. Encoded protein: CASSSSAGDSQSGYTF. The rearrangement links TRBV5-4 to TRBJ1-2, with 7 bases that match TRBD1. The J segment lost 7 bases and the V segment lost 3 bases, leaving 15 bases of the junction unmatched. Germline values: CDR1 SGHNT, CDR2 YYREEE (reference sequence). This CDR3 contains 16 residues.

V gene TRBV28 combines with J gene TRBJ1-4; D not resolved. Germline CDR1 MDHEN, CDR2 SYDVKM. V was clipped by 8 bases and J by 0 bases, with 7 bases between them. The CDR3 covers 13 residues. CDR3 region: CASGSTTNEKLFF. As DNA, the CDR3 is TGTGCCAGCGGCAGTACAACTAATGAAAAACTGTTTTTT.

The rearrangement joins TRBV30 to TRBJ2-3, with 7 bases fitting TRBD1. The CDR3 runs to 15 residues. Germline CDR1 reads GTSNPN; CDR2 reads SVGIG (reference sequence). The V and J ends lost 2 bases and 1 base, in that order; junction bases with no gene match: 6. As DNA, the CDR3 is TGTGCCTGGAGTTACGAGGGGACAGGCACAGATACGCAGTATTTT. Amino acid sequence: CAWSYEGTGTDTQYF.

The chain couples TRBV7-9 to TRBJ2-2; weak D call: TRBD1 (6 bases). The CDR3 is 14 residues long. Trimming removed 5 bases from V and 4 bases from J, with 11 bases in between. Looked up from germline, CDR1 is SEHNR and CDR2 is FQNEAQ (reference sequence). This CDR3 is CASSHRDSTGELFF. The DNA of the CDR3 is TGTGCCAGCAGCCACAGGGATAGCACCGGGGAGCTGTTTTTT.

V and J are TRBV18 and TRBJ2-5; D possibly corresponds to TRBD1 (6 bases). The CDR3 length is 15 residues. V dropped 2 bases and J dropped 1 base, with 11 bases sitting between them. Germline V gene lookup returns CDR1 KGHSH and CDR2 LQKENI. The CDR3 DNA follows: TGTGCCAGCTCACCATCCAGGGGAATCCAAGAGACCCAGTACTTC. Translating gives CASSPSRGIQETQYF.

As regards this clone: Other DNA sequences of this sample code for an identical CDR3. The rearrangement uses TRBV4-1 and TRBJ2-7; D ambiguous. Trimming left V 1 base short and J 0 bases short, with 7 bases between. The CDR3 contains 14 residues. Germline loops: CDR1 MGHRA, CDR2 YSYEKL. For the CDR3, the DNA is TGCGCCAGCAGCCAAGTTGGCGGCTCCTACGAGCAGTACTTC. This encodes CASSQVGGSYEQYF.

The gene calls are TRBV9 and TRBJ2-3; the match to TRBD2 covers 7 bases. The J segment lost 2 bases and the V segment lost 2 bases, leaving 8 bases of the junction unmatched. The germline gives CDR1 SGDLS, CDR2 YYNGEE. The CDR3 has 16 amino acids. The CDR3 loop reads CASSVEASGPTDTQYF. The CDR3, as DNA: TGTGCCAGCAGCGTGGAAGCTAGCGGTCCCACAGATACGCAGTATTTT.

The chain couples TRBV5-1 to TRBJ2-3; a weak D match, TRBD2 (7 bases). Germline loops: CDR1 SGHRS, CDR2 YFSETQ. V was pared by 6 bases and J by 2 bases, with 16 bases between. This CDR3 region has 15 residues. The CDR3 reads CASTPRGGATDTQYF. The CDR3 DNA is TGCGCCAGCACCCCAAGGGGGGGTGCCACAGATACGCAGTATTTT.

This chain uses TRBV5-6 with TRBJ1-2; the match to TRBD1 covers 8 bases. This CDR3 is 15 amino acids long. Trimming cost V 6 bases and J 8 bases; bases outside gene matches: 15. Germline assignment: CDR1 SGHDT and CDR2 YYEEEE. Written as DNA, the CDR3 is TGTGCCAGCACTTCGCGGGCAGGGGGCGTGGCAGGCTACACCTTC. Translated: CASTSRAGGVAGYTF.

The V call is TRBV29-1, the J call TRBJ2-7, with D perhaps TRBD2 (7 bases). The germline V gene encodes CDR1 SQVTM and CDR2 ANQGSEA. This CDR3 region has 14 residues. The CDR3 reads CSVAGVGGVYEQYF. The CDR3, as DNA: TGCAGTGTGGCAGGGGTAGGGGGGGTTTACGAGCAGTACTTC.

The rearrangement uses TRBV5-1 and TRBJ1-2; D possibly corresponds to TRBD1 (5 bases). The CDR3 loop spans 14 amino acids. Germline V CDR1 and CDR2: SGHRS, YFSETQ. Trimming removed 4 bases from V and 3 bases from J, with 13 bases in between. CDR3 loop: CASSVGLVDYGYTF. CDR3 in DNA: TGCGCCAGCAGCGTGGGACTTGTAGACTATGGCTACACCTTC.

This sequence joins TRBV6-5 and TRBJ2-5; possible D gene TRBD1, 5 bases. Germline CDR1 and CDR2: MNHEY and SVGAGI. CDR3 size: 15 residues. V dropped 4 bases and J dropped 1 base, with 13 bases sitting between them. CDR3 amino acids: CASSSVYRRQETQYF. The CDR3 DNA reads as TGTGCCAGCAGTTCTGTCTACAGGCGCCAAGAGACCCAGTACTTC.

V gene TRBV7-2 combines with J gene TRBJ2-7; D might be TRBD2 (5 bases). The germline V gene encodes CDR1 SGHTA and CDR2 FQGNSA. Trimming removed 4 bases from V and 7 bases from J, with 11 bases in between. The CDR3 extends over 12 amino acids. The CDR3 region is CASSSSTGEQYF. The CDR3 region has the DNA TGTGCCAGCAGCTCGTCTACGGGGGAGCAGTACTTC.

This rearrangement joins TRBV5-4 to TRBJ1-2; D might be TRBD1 (5 bases). This CDR3 comprises 13 residues. From germline, CDR1 is SGHNT and CDR2 YYREEE (reference sequence). Trimming pared 6 bases from V and 4 bases from J, leaving 13 bases between. In nucleotides, the CDR3 is TGTGCCAGCACAGACAGAGGAACCTATGGCTACACCTTC. It codes for CASTDRGTYGYTF.